This entry features one T cell receptor beta chain sequence. Its cognate antigen is unknown. The Oncomine TCR Beta short-read assay sequenced DNA from cultured CD4+ T cells. TCRdb reprocessed the PCR reads with MiXCR, giving one entry per CDR3 protein. The repertoire holds fewer than 12,000 distinct CDR3 sequences, roughly a fifth seen once, with 9% to 15% in the top ten. The treatment was: roughly ten-day PBMC culture with coronavirus spike peptide pools or control peptides (ViraFEST assay). Under the ViraFEST approach, antigen-specific T cells were expanded with peptide pools and TCRs subsequently sequenced. The CDR3 extends over 18 amino acids. Germline V gene lookup returns CDR1 MNHEY and CDR2 SVGAGI. Trimming took 2 bases from V and 0 from J, leaving 17 bases between them. The data were taken from a study of vaccination and CD4 T cells after COVID-19.

Here the sequenced sample was CD4+ T cells from blood, cultured in vitro, taken after SARS-CoV-2 vaccination. V usage is TRBV6-5 and J usage is TRBJ1-3; D uncertain. This clonotype was sampled from a human donor who had recovered from COVID-19. The CDR3 is CASSYRRALESSGNTIYF. CDR3 in DNA: TGTGCCAGCAGTTACCGTAGAGCCTTGGAGAGCTCTGGAAACACCATATATTTT.